This T cell receptor (beta chain) was captured by sequencing in a study of T cells in Graves' hyperthyroidism and ophthalmopathy. This CDR3 contains 14 residues. Germline V CDR1 and CDR2: ENHRY, SYGVKD. V lost 2 bases to trimming and J lost 4 bases, with 9 bases between them. RNA transcripts yielded amplified TCR beta CDR3 regions. The TCR CDR3 first-round RT-PCR relied on the HTBI primer set. TCRdb re-analysed the multiplex PCR reads in MiXCR, keeping a single row per CDR3 protein. The table records almost 250,000 distinct CDR3 sequences, 24% of them present only once. There are many counts of this clonotype.

Sequenced material: blood. This chain links TRBV10-3 with TRBJ1-5; D uncertain. This receptor was identified in a woman in her thirties or forties with Graves' ophthalmopathy. CDR3 bases: TGTGCCATCAGTGAGAGGGCATTGAATCAGCCCCAGCATTTT. Protein sequence: CAISERALNQPQHF.